The TCR beta chain under discussion was sequenced for a study of response to subunit inactivated influenza vaccine (dated by TCRdb to the late 2010s). Study-level background: To follow how T cells responded to a trivalent subunit inactivated influenza vaccine, the researchers relied on deep quantitative profiling of the T cell receptor repertoire. The paper's findings and limits, for the study overall: According to the authors, only a limited number of new T cells may be recruited by each seasonal influenza vaccination.

Turning to this clonotype: Its recognized antigen is unknown. The sample holds no much larger clone one base away, and base qualities are not on file.

Here V drops 3 bases and J drops 0 bases, and the junction holds 11 bases not matched to any gene. The germline V gene (reference sequence) supplies CDR1 LNHNV and CDR2 YYDKDF. Counted from cysteine to phenylalanine, this CDR3 has 20 amino acids. Kept here is only the CDR3 DNA, which spans 60 bases and is read in frame from base 1. Receptor amplification or capture employed RT-PCR. Sequencing was performed on an Illumina HiSeq 2500. The public reads were reprocessed in TCRdb via fastp at Q25 and MiXCR, keeping in-frame beta chains. Rows matching on CDR3 protein sequence are summarized as one entry with the most common DNA and genes. In all, the sample holds about 700,000 distinct CDR3 sequences, and about 15% of those were seen once. The ten largest clones represent approximately 6.5% of the sample.

This receptor was identified in a man aged 50-59 years who received an inactivated influenza vaccine. Donor details come from another sample of the same person, matched by shared clones. The rearrangement joined TRBV15 to TRBJ2-1, with 13 middle bases fitting TRBD2. The input for sequencing was PBMCs from blood, taken approximately 15 days before vaccination. CDR3 protein: CATSRILAGGLNSSYNEQFF. The nucleotides read TGTGCCACCAGCAGGATACTAGCGGGAGGGCTTAATAGCTCCTACAATGAGCAGTTCTTC.